This T cell receptor (beta chain) was found in a study of T cell clonotyping in hematopoietic cell transplantation. Points from the study as a whole: Pathologically expanded recipient clonotypes increased progressively from day 30 to day 180 as diversity fell. Higher Inverse Simpson Index values in graft donor and pretransplant recipient predicted broader posttransplant TCR diversity.

This clone has a handful of counts. Its antigen is unidentified. TCRdb's copy holds only in-frame clones and misses some; the assay was immunoSEQ multiplex PCR. The sample holds 13,000 to 15,000 clones, about nine tenths seen once. V dropped 8 bases and J dropped 2 bases, with 13 bases sitting between them. The CDR3 contains 13 residues. Germline V CDR1 and CDR2: KGHSH, LQKENI. The material was PBMCs, obtained 100 days after allogeneic stem cell transplant. This sequence joins TRBV18 and TRBJ2-7; a weak D match, TRBD2 (5 bases). This sequence was found in a male patient in his fifties who had an allogeneic stem cell transplant from an unrelated donor, so T cells may come from the graft donor. Some clones in this sample may be carry-over from other donors' samples. CDR3 nucleotide sequence: TGTGCCAGCCGGGAAGACTCCCCCTACGAGCAGTACTTC. Protein: CASREDSPYEQYF.